What follows are 23 T cell receptor beta chains derived from one specimen sequenced in a study of T-cell reconstitution after alpha-beta-depleted transplantation in children. Unique molecular identifiers were used to barcode this TCRbeta library. TCRdb re-called the PCR reads through MiXCR, storing one row per CDR3 protein. Found here are 170,000 or so distinct CDR3 sequences, approximately 6.6% of them singletons; the top ten hold 3% to 3.5%. The sequences come from PBMCs from the stem cell graft donor, collected from the stem cell graft. Receptors originate from a human donor who donated a stem cell graft to a child with Wiskott-Aldrich syndrome.

A few counts support this clonotype. The rearrangement joins TRBV7-9 to TRBJ2-7, with 8 bases aligning to TRBD1. The CDR3 sequence is 14 residues long. The germline V gene has CDR1 SEHNR and CDR2 FQNEAQ (reference sequence). V lost 5 bases and J lost 5; bases outside the gene matches: 8. The CDR3 loop is CASSLAGGNDEQYF. In nucleotides, the CDR3 is TGTGCCAGCAGCCTCGCAGGGGGCAACGACGAGCAGTACTTC.

This clonotype was observed at least ten times. The chain links TRBV4-1 to TRBJ2-2; D gene unclear. V lost 3 bases and J 6 bases, leaving 11 bases between the germline ends. CDR3 length: 14 residues. Germline V gene sequence: CDR1 MGHRA, CDR2 YSYEKL. The CDR3 here is CASSHGLSAGELFF. The DNA for the CDR3 is TGCGCCAGCAGCCACGGCCTAAGCGCCGGGGAGCTGTTTTTT.

This clonotype showed up many times. V and J are TRBV5-1 and TRBJ1-2, with TRBD1 identical over 7 bases. Unmatched junction bases numbered 15, after V lost 0 bases and J lost 7 bases. The CDR3 totals 17 residues. Germline CDR1 is SGHRS and CDR2 is YFSETQ. The CDR3 here is CASSLGLPGQSSGGYTF. CDR3 bases: TGCGCCAGCAGCTTGGGCCTTCCGGGACAGAGTAGCGGTGGCTACACCTTC.

Ten or more counts support this clonotype. The chain links TRBV5-1 to TRBJ2-1; 8 nucleotides match TRBD1. The CDR3 has 17 residues. Trimming at V came to 0 bases and at J to 7 bases, leaving 12 bases not matched to a gene. CDR1 and CDR2 from the germline V gene are SGHRS and YFSETQ. CDR3 in DNA: TGCGCCAGCAGCTTGGCCACGGGGACAGGCAGGGGGAATGAGCAGTTCTTC. Amino acids: CASSLATGTGRGNEQFF. Full variable domain (missing parts from reference TRBV5-1 and TRBJ2-1): KAGVTQTPRYLIKTRGQQVTLSCSPISGHRSVSWYQQTPGQGLQFLFEYFSETQRNKGNFPGRFSGRQFSNSRSEMNVSTLELGDSALYLCASSLATGTGRGNEQFFGPGTRLTVL.

The V call is TRBV28, the J call TRBJ2-1; no definite D call. V was cut by 4 bases and J by 8 bases, with 6 bases left in between. The CDR3 is 11 residues long. The germline CDR1 and CDR2 sequences are MDHEN and SYDVKM. CDR3 bases: TGTGCCAGCAGTTCCCCCCATGAGCAGTTCTTC. Amino acids: CASSSPHEQFF.

Concerning this clonotype: At one boundary the junction diverges from the germline segment, which might be a read error. The chain links TRBV20-1 to TRBJ2-1; 13 bases line up with TRBD2. Germline CDR1 DFQATT, CDR2 SNEGSKA (reference sequence). This CDR3 is 16 amino acids long. CDR3 region: CCAREDGLAGVGEQFF. The CDR3 DNA sequence: TGCTGTGCTAGAGAAGATGGACTAGCGGGAGTAGGTGAGCAGTTCTTC.

This clonotype was seen many times. V and J are TRBV24-1 and TRBJ2-7; the D is unclear. Germline loops: CDR1 KGHDR, CDR2 SFDVKD. The V and J ends lost 4 bases and 3 bases respectively, with 3 bases between them. The CDR3 has 11 residues. The CDR3 sequence: CATSDLYEQYF. The CDR3 DNA sequence: TGTGCCACCAGTGACCTCTACGAGCAGTACTTC.

In this sample, this clonotype turned up a few times. The chain has TRBV5-1 and TRBJ1-1; no firm D call. Germline assignment: CDR1 SGHRS and CDR2 YFSETQ. The ends were cut back, 3 bases at V and 1 base at J, with 13 bases in the middle. There are 15 residues in the CDR3. This CDR3 reads CASSSSGLGNTEAFF. CDR3 sequence (DNA): TGCGCCAGCAGCTCCTCAGGACTGGGGAACACTGAAGCTTTCTTT. The full variable domain, rest sourced from reference TRBV5-1 and TRBJ1-1, is KAGVTQTPRYLIKTRGQQVTLSCSPISGHRSVSWYQQTPGQGLQFLFEYFSETQRNKGNFPGRFSGRQFSNSRSEMNVSTLELGDSALYLCASSSSGLGNTEAFFGQGTRLTVV.

In this sample, this clonotype turned up many times. This chain connects TRBV2 to TRBJ1-5; a weak D match, TRBD1 (6 bases). V lost 5 bases and J lost 4, with 18 bases in between. Per the germline V gene, CDR1 is SNHLY and CDR2 is FYNNEI. The CDR3 has 16 amino acids. As DNA, the CDR3 is TGTGCCAGCAGTAAGACCTTGACAGGTCAAAATCAGCCCCAGCATTTT. Its protein is CASSKTLTGQNQPQHF.

Ten or more counts support this clonotype. Written as DNA, the CDR3 is TGCAGCGTGGGGGAGGGGACCCAGTACTTC. It codes for CSVGEGTQYF. The chain is built from TRBV29-1 and TRBJ2-5; 7 nucleotides line up with TRBD2. The CDR3 is 10 residues long. The junction had 2 bases not matched to a gene; V was cut back by 6 bases and J by 7 bases. The germline V gene has CDR1 SQVTM and CDR2 ANQGSEA.

This clonotype was recorded many times. The gene calls are TRBV15 and TRBJ2-7; possibly TRBD2 for D (5 bases). Trimming took 1 base from V and 1 from J, leaving 14 bases between them. The CDR3 covers 16 residues. The germline V gene encodes CDR1 LNHNV and CDR2 YYDKDF (reference sequence). CDR3 bases: TGTGCCACCAGCAGAGGAATACTGGAGGTGTCCTACGAGCAGTACTTC. It codes for CATSRGILEVSYEQYF.

The sample holds many counts of this clonotype. The chain recombines TRBV29-1 with TRBJ2-3; 8 bases fit TRBD1. CDR3 length: 16 residues. Germline CDR1 and CDR2: SQVTM and ANQGSEA. The V and J ends lost 0 bases and 3 bases, in that order; junction bases with no gene match: 8. The CDR3 DNA reads TGCAGCGTTGAAGAGCGAGGACAGGGTATTACAGATACGCAGTATTTT. This codes for CSVEERGQGITDTQYF.

There are a few counts of this clonotype. CDR3 in DNA: TGTGCCAGCAGTTATCCAGGAGTCAATCAGCCCCAGCATTTT. Translation: CASSYPGVNQPQHF. The chain links TRBV6-5 to TRBJ1-5; D gene ambiguous. Trimming cost V 3 bases and J 3 bases, with 9 bases left between them. Per the germline V gene, CDR1 is MNHEY and CDR2 is SVGAGI. The length of the CDR3 is 14 residues.

This clonotype was detected only a few times. The V call is TRBV24-1, the J call TRBJ2-3, with a possible D match to TRBD2 (5 bases). V lost 6 bases, J lost 0 bases, and 9 bases lay in between. Germline CDR1 reads KGHDR; CDR2 reads SFDVKD. This CDR3 is 14 amino acids long. The chain's CDR3 is CATSTWESTDTQYF. CDR3 bases: TGTGCCACCAGTACATGGGAGAGCACAGATACGCAGTATTTT.

This clonotype was detected many times. The gene calls are TRBV5-4 and TRBJ1-1, with TRBD1 matching 8 bases. The CDR3 has 14 residues. Trimming cost V 3 bases and J 4 bases; bases outside gene matches: 5. Germline CDR1 reads SGHNT; CDR2 reads YYREEE (reference sequence). CDR3 coding DNA: TGTGCCAGCAGCTCGACCAGGGGGCGCACTGAAGCTTTCTTT. This translates into CASSSTRGRTEAFF. The full variable domain, with the rest looked up from reference TRBV5-4 and TRBJ1-1, is ETGVTQSPTHLIKTRGQQVTLRCSSQSGHNTVSWYQQALGQGPQFIFQYYREEENGRGNFPPRFSGLQFPNYSSELNVNALELDDSALYLCASSSTRGRTEAFFGQGTRLTVV.

This clonotype was observed at least ten times. The genes are TRBV10-3 and TRBJ1-5; no clear D gene. The CDR3 has 13 residues. The V gene lost 8 bases and the J gene lost 5 bases, with 13 bases spanning the gap. The germline V gene has CDR1 ENHRY and CDR2 SYGVKD. The CDR3 nucleotides are TGTGCCATCCATGACGAGAGGGATCAGCCCCAGCATTTT. Its protein is CAIHDERDQPQHF.

V usage is TRBV15 and J usage is TRBJ1-2; D unresolved. The CDR3 length is 14 residues. Trimming pared 0 bases from V and 5 bases from J, leaving 10 bases between. The V gene's germline CDR1 is LNHNV and CDR2 YYDKDF (reference sequence). This CDR3 reads CATSRDDTAYGYTF. The DNA of the CDR3 is TGTGCCACCAGCAGAGATGACACTGCTTATGGCTACACCTTC.

This clonotype showed up many times. V and J are TRBV6-5 and TRBJ1-2; 11 positions match TRBD1. The J segment lost 4 bases and the V segment lost 2 bases, leaving 6 bases of the junction unmatched. CDR3 length: 16 residues. Germline V CDR1 and CDR2: MNHEY, SVGAGI. The CDR3 here is CASSYVRTGGGYGYTF. In DNA form, the CDR3 reads TGTGCCAGCAGTTACGTACGGACAGGGGGCGGCTATGGCTACACCTTC.

This clonotype was counted between two and nine times. The CDR3 loop is CASSGRTLQETQYF. The CDR3 DNA reads as TGTGCCAGCAGCGGACGGACGTTACAAGAGACCCAGTACTTC. The chain employs TRBV7-9 and TRBJ2-5; D is unresolved. The CDR3 sequence is 14 residues long. V shed 5 bases and J shed 2 bases, with 12 bases lying between them. CDR1 and CDR2 from the germline V gene are SEHNR and FQNEAQ (reference sequence).

This clonotype was counted ten times or more. V usage is TRBV3-1 and J usage is TRBJ2-2, with 7 bases identical to TRBD1. CDR1 is LGHDT, CDR2 YNNKEL, per germline (reference sequence). The CDR3 is made up of 15 amino acids. V was pared by 1 base and J by 4 bases, with 3 bases of the junction left unmatched. CDR3 sequence: CASSQGQGVTGELFF. CDR3 bases: TGTGCCAGCAGCCAAGGACAGGGTGTCACCGGGGAGCTGTTTTTT.

This clonotype has at least ten counts. This chain uses TRBV28 with TRBJ2-1, with D perhaps matching TRBD1 or TRBD2 (6 bases each). Germline loops: CDR1 MDHEN, CDR2 SYDVKM. Trimming took off 1 base at V and 12 bases at J, with 25 bases between the two ends. CDR3 length: 17 residues. CDR3 DNA sequence: TGTGCCAGCAGTTTATTGACGGTGGGGGGCTCGGGGCTGGGGCAGTTCTTC. Translating it yields CASSLLTVGGSGLGQFF.

This clonotype was counted only a few times. In DNA form, the CDR3 reads TGTGCCAGCAGCTCCGCCGGGACAGGGGGCCCCACCGGGGAGCTGTTTTTT. This gives the protein CASSSAGTGGPTGELFF. V and J are TRBV7-9 and TRBJ2-2; TRBD1 agrees at 12 bases. CDR1 SEHNR and CDR2 FQNEAQ come from the germline V gene (reference sequence). Trimming took 4 bases from V and 4 from J; bases not matched to a gene: 7. The CDR3 runs 17 residues. The full variable domain, in which reference TRBV7-9 and TRBJ2-2 provide the parts outside the CDR3, is DTGVSQNPRHKITKRGQNVTFRCDPISEHNRLYWYRQTLGQGPEFLTYFQNEAQLEKSRLLSDRFSAERPKGSFSTLEIQRTEQGDSAMYLCASSSAGTGGPTGELFFGEGSRLTVL.

This clonotype was seen more than once but under ten times. V and J are TRBV14 and TRBJ2-1, with a possible D match to TRBD1 (6 bases). The CDR3 runs to 13 residues. V dropped 5 bases and J dropped 4 bases, with 9 bases sitting between them. Looked up from germline, CDR1 is SGHDN and CDR2 is FVKESK. As DNA, the CDR3 is TGTGCCAGCAGCAAGGGACAATACAATGAGCAGTTCTTC. It specifies CASSKGQYNEQFF.